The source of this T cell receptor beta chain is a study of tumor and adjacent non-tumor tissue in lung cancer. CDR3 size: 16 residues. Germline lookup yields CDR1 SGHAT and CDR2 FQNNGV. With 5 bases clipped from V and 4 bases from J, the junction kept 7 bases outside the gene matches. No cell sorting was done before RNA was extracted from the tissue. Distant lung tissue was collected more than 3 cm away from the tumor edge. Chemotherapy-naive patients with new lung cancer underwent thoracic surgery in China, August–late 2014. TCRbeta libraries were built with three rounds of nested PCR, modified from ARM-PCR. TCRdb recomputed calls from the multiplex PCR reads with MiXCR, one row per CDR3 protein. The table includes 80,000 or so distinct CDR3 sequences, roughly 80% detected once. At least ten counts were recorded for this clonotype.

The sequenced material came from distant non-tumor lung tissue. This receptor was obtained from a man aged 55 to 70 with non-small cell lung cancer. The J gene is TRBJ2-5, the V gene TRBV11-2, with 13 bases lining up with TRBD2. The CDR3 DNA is TGTGCCAGCAGCCAGGGACTAGCGGGATTAGTAGAGACCCAGTACTTC. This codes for CASSQGLAGLVETQYF.